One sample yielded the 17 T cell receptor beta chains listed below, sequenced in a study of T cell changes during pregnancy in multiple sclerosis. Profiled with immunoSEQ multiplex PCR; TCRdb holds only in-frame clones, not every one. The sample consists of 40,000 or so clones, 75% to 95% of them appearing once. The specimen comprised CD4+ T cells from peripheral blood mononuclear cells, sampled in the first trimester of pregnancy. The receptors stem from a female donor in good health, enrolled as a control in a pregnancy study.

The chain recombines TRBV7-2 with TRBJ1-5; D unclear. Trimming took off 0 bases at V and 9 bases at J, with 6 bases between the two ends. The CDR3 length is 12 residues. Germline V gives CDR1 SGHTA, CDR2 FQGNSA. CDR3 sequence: CASSLARGPQHF. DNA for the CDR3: TGTGCCAGCAGCTTAGCGCGGGGGCCCCAGCATTTT. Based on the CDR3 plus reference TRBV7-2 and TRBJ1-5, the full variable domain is GAGVSQSPSNKVTEKGKDVELRCDPISGHTALYWYRQSLGQGLEFLIYFQGNSAPDKSGLPSDRFSAERTGGSVSTLTIQRTQQEDSAVYLCASSLARGPQHFGDGTRLSIL.

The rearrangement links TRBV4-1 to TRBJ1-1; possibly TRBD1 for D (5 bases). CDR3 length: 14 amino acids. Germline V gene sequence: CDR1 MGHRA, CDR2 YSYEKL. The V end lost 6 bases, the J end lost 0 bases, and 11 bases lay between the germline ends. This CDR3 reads CASRSDTLNTEAFF. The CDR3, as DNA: TGCGCCAGCAGATCGGACACCCTGAACACTGAAGCTTTCTTT.

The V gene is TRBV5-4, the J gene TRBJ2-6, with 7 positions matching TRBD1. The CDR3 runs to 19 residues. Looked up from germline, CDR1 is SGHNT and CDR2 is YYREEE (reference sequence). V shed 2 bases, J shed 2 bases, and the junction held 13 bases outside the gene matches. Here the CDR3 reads CASSFGPNYDRAGANVLTF. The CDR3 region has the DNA TGTGCCAGCAGCTTCGGCCCAAACTACGACAGGGCTGGGGCCAACGTCCTGACTTTC.

The CDR3 DNA follows: TGTGCCAGCAGCCCCTCGAGACAGGGTAACCATGAGCAGTTCTTC. Translated, it gives CASSPSRQGNHEQFF. J is TRBJ2-1 and V is TRBV7-8; the match to TRBD1 covers 7 bases. CDR3 length: 15 residues. Germline V gene data show CDR1 as SGHVS and CDR2 as FQNEAQ. The ends lost 5 bases at V and 8 bases at J; junction bases unmatched: 12.

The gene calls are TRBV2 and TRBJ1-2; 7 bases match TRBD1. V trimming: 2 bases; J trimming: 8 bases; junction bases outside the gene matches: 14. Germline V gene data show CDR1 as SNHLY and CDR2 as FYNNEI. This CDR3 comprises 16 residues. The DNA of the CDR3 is TGTGCCAGCAGTGAATCTCTTTGGGACAGCGAGGAGGGCTACACCTTC. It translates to CASSESLWDSEEGYTF.

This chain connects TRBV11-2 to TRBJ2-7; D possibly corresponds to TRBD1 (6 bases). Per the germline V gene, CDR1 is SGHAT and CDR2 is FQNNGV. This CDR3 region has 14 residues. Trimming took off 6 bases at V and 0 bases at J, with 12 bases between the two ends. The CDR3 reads CASRSGVASYEQYF. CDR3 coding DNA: TGTGCCAGCAGATCAGGGGTTGCCTCCTACGAGCAGTACTTC.

CDR3: CASTGQGKGTPGYTF. As DNA, the CDR3 is TGTGCCAGCACCGGACAGGGGAAAGGGACCCCGGGCTACACCTTC. V gene TRBV28 combines with J gene TRBJ1-2; 9 positions agree with TRBD1. The V gene's germline CDR1 is MDHEN and CDR2 SYDVKM. With V trimmed by 7 bases and J by 8 bases, 14 bases remained unmatched. The CDR3 runs 15 residues.

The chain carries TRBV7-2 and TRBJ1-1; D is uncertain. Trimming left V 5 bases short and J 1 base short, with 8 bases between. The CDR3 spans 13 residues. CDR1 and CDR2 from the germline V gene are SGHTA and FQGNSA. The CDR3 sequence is CASSKTWNTEAFF. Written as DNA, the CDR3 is TGTGCCAGCAGCAAGACTTGGAACACTGAAGCTTTCTTT.

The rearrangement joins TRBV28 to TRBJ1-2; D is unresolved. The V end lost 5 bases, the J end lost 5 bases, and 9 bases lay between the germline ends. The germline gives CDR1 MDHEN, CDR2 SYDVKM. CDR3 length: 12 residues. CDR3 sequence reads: CASSPAAYGYTF. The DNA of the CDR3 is TGTGCCAGCAGTCCCGCGGCTTATGGCTACACCTTC.

CDR3 amino acids: CASSQPPRKTGENYGYTF. CDR3 sequence (DNA): TGTGCCAGCAGCCAACCTCCTCGAAAGACAGGGGAAAACTATGGCTACACCTTC. The rearrangement joins TRBV5-5 to TRBJ1-2; 8 bases match TRBD1. V shed 4 bases, J shed 2 bases, and the junction held 16 bases outside the gene matches. The CDR3 extends over 18 amino acids. The germline CDR1 and CDR2 sequences are SGHKS and YYEKEE (reference sequence).

The CDR3 region has the DNA TGTGCCAGCAGCAGACAGGGGGCGGTTGGGGAGCTGTTTTTT. Its translation is CASSRQGAVGELFF. This chain links TRBV9 with TRBJ2-2; 10 bases align to TRBD1. V trimming: 4 bases; J trimming: 8 bases; junction bases outside the gene matches: 5. This CDR3 has 14 amino acids. The germline V gene encodes CDR1 SGDLS and CDR2 YYNGEE.

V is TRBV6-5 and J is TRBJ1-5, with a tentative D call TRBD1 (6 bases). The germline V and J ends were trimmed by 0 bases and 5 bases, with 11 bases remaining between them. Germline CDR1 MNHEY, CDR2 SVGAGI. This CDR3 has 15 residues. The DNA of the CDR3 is TGTGCCAGCAGTTACTCCGGCAGGGGAGATCAGCCCCAGCATTTT. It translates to CASSYSGRGDQPQHF.

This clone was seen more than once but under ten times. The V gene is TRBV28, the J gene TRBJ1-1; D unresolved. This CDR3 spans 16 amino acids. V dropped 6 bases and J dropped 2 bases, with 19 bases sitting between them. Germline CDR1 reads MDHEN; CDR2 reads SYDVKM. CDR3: CASRPRGGRANTEAFF. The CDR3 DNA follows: TGTGCCAGCAGGCCCCGGGGAGGGCGCGCAAACACTGAAGCTTTCTTT.

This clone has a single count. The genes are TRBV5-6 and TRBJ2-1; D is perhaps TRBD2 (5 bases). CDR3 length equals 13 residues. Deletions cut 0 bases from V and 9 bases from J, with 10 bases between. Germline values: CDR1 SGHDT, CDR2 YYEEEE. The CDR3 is CASSLVTISEQFF. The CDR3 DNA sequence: TGTGCCAGCAGCTTGGTGACTATTAGTGAGCAGTTCTTC.

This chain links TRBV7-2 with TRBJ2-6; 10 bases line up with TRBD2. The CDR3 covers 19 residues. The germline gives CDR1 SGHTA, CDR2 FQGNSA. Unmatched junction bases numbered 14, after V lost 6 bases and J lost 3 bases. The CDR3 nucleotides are TGTGCCAGCAGGGCCCAGACCTTAGCGGGGGGTGGTGGGGCCAACGTCCTGACTTTC. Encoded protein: CASRAQTLAGGGGANVLTF.

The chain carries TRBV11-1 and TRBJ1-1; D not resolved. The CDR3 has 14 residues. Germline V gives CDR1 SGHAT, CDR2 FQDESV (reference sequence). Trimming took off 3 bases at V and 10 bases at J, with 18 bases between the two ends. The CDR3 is CASSFTNTGSGAFF. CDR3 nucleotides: TGTGCCAGCAGCTTCACTAACACCGGGTCCGGAGCTTTCTTT.

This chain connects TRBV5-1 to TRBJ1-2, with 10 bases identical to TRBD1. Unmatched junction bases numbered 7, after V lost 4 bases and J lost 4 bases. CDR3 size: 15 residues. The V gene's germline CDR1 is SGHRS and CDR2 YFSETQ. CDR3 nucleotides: TGCGCCAGCAGCCTCCGGGACAGGGGTCCCTATGGCTACACCTTC. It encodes CASSLRDRGPYGYTF.